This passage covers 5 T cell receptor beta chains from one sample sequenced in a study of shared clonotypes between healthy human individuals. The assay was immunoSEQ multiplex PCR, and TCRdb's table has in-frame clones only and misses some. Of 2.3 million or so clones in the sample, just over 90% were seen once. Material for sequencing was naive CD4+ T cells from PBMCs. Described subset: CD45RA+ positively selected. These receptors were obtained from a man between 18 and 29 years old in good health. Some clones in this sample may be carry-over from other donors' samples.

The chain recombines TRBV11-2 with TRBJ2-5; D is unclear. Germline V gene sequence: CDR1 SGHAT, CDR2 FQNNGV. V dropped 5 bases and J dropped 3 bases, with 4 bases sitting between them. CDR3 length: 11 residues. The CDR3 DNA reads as TGTGCCAGCAGCCAAAAAGAGACCCAGTACTTC. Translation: CASSQKETQYF.

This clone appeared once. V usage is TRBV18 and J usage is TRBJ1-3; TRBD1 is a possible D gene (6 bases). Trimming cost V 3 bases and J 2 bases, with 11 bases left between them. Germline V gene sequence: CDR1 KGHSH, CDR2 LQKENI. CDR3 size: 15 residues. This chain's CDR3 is CASSPTQGPGNTIYF. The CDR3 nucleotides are TGTGCCAGCTCACCGACGCAGGGGCCTGGAAACACCATATATTTT.

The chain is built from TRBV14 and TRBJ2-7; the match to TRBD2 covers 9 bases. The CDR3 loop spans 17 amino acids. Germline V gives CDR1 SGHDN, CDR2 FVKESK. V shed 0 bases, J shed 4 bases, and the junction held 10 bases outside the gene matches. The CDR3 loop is CASSQDLPGLAYYEQYF. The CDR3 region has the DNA TGTGCCAGCAGCCAAGACCTACCAGGACTAGCGTATTACGAGCAGTACTTC.

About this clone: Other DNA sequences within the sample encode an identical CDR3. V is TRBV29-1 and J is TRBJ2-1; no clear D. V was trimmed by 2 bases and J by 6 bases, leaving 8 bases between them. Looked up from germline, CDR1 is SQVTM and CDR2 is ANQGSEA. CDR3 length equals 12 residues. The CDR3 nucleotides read TGCAGCGTTGAAAGGGCTGGCAATGAGCAGTTCTTC. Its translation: CSVERAGNEQFF.

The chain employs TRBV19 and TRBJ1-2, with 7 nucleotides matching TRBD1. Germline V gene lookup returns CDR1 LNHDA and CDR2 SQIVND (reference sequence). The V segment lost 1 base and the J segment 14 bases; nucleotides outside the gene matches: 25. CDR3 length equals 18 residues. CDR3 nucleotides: TGTGCCAGTAGTATAGCCCCCAGGGGGAAGTTGTCTCGGGAGTACCAAACCTTC. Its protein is CASSIAPRGKLSREYQTF.